This T cell receptor beta chain was recorded in a study of blood T cell repertoires in COVID-19. Across the whole study: Sources were T cells, B-cell-depleted T cells, or PBMCs; the material itself was cDNA or gDNA.

Enrolled during active infection, Seattle patients were then followed longitudinally. Under the authors' procedure: Reference gene primer amplification gave estimated nucleated cell counts. Assay used: immunoSEQ multiplex PCR; TCRdb lists only in-frame clones, some missing. V and J calls and clone size follow that table, whereas D and trimming were derived from the DNA. The repertoire consists of roughly 200,000 clones, with roughly 77% occurring once and the leading ten covering around 5.9%. This clonotype originated in a woman aged 40 to 55 with COVID-19, enrolled during active disease. The sample consisted of peripheral blood.

CDR3 protein: CASSQLAGGGFGETQYF. As DNA, the CDR3 is TGTGCCAGCAGTCAACTAGCGGGGGGTGGCTTCGGCGAGACCCAGTACTTC. This rearrangement joins TRBV7-3 to TRBJ2-5; the match to TRBD2 covers 12 bases. CDR3 length: 17 residues. Trimming took 6 bases from V and 5 from J; bases not matched to a gene: 13. Germline CDR1 reads SGHTA; CDR2 reads FQGTGA.